Below, 11 T cell receptor beta chains from the same sample are listed, as sequenced in a study of blood T cell repertoires in COVID-19. Some clones are missing from TCRdb's copy, which holds only in-frame ones; the method was immunoSEQ multiplex PCR. There are about 76,000 clones in the sample; over 75% occur only once, and more than 9.5% lies in the top ten. The material sequenced was peripheral blood. Receptors were obtained from a man aged 45-65 years with COVID-19, enrolled during active disease.

This chain connects TRBV6-4 to TRBJ2-1, with a tentative D call TRBD1 (7 bases). The CDR3 loop spans 13 amino acids. V lost 8 bases, J lost 7 bases, and 15 bases lay in between. The germline CDR1 and CDR2 sequences are MRHNA and SNTAGT. The CDR3 region is CASPPQGGNEQFF. CDR3 coding DNA: TGTGCCAGCCCACCCCAGGGGGGAAATGAGCAGTTCTTC.

The rearrangement links TRBV5-4 to TRBJ1-1; 10 bases fit TRBD1. Germline CDR1 reads SGHNT; CDR2 reads YYREEE (reference sequence). The CDR3 has 13 amino acids. V shed 4 bases, J shed 6 bases, and the junction held 3 bases outside the gene matches. The CDR3 bases are TGTGCCAGCAGCGCTGGACAGGGGGCTGAAGCTTTCTTT. Its translation: CASSAGQGAEAFF.

This chain links TRBV5-1 with TRBJ2-2; D call uncertain. The CDR3 runs 15 residues. The ends were cut back, 0 bases at V and 0 bases at J, with 6 bases in the middle. The germline V gene has CDR1 SGHRS and CDR2 YFSETQ. CDR3 sequence (DNA): TGCGCCAGCAGCTTGGTGGCTGCGAACACCGGGGAGCTGTTTTTT. Translating gives CASSLVAANTGELFF. Together with reference TRBV5-1 and TRBJ2-2, the CDR3 gives the full variable domain: KAGVTQTPRYLIKTRGQQVTLSCSPISGHRSVSWYQQTPGQGLQFLFEYFSETQRNKGNFPGRFSGRQFSNSRSEMNVSTLELGDSALYLCASSLVAANTGELFFGEGSRLTVL.

The chain combines TRBV11-2 with TRBJ1-4; D unclear. Between the trimmed V and J ends, which lost 1 base and 1 base, there was a span of 10 bases. The CDR3 totals 16 residues. Germline assignment: CDR1 SGHAT and CDR2 FQNNGV. CDR3 in amino acids: CASSLAGIRTNEKLFF. In DNA form, the CDR3 reads TGTGCCAGCAGCTTAGCAGGAATCAGAACTAATGAAAAACTGTTTTTT. The full variable domain, its missing parts supplied by reference TRBV11-2 and TRBJ1-4, is EAGVAQSPRYKIIEKRQSVAFWCNPISGHATLYWYQQILGQGPKLLIQFQNNGVVDDSQLPKDRFSAERLKGVDSTLKIQPAKLEDSAVYLCASSLAGIRTNEKLFFGSGTQLSVL.

The chain joins TRBV7-2 to TRBJ2-3; 8 nucleotides line up with TRBD2. J lost 0 bases, V lost 5 bases, and 7 bases had no gene match. Germline-derived CDR1 and CDR2 are SGHTA and FQGNSA. The CDR3 loop spans 16 amino acids. The CDR3 is CASSLSSGRSTDTQYF. The CDR3 DNA follows: TGTGCCAGCAGCCTCTCTAGCGGGCGTAGCACAGATACGCAGTATTTT.

This clone was detected once. The rearrangement joins TRBV13 to TRBJ2-5; 7 nucleotides align to TRBD2. V was pared by 5 bases and J by 4 bases, with 7 bases of the junction left unmatched. The CDR3 runs 14 residues. Germline V gene data show CDR1 as PRHDT and CDR2 as FYEKMQ (reference sequence). In DNA, the CDR3 is TGTGCCAGCAGCCACTGGGGGGGTAGAGAGACCCAGTACTTC. It specifies CASSHWGGRETQYF.

This chain uses TRBV6-6 with TRBJ2-7, with 8 nucleotides matching TRBD1. V lost 4 bases to trimming and J lost 1 base; unmatched junction nucleotides: 3. This CDR3 is built from 14 residues. Per germline, CDR1 MNHNY and CDR2 SVGAGI (reference sequence). CDR3: CASSSGTGSYEQYF. In DNA, the CDR3 is TGTGCCAGCAGTTCGGGGACAGGTTCCTACGAGCAGTACTTC.

V gene TRBV2 combines with J gene TRBJ2-3, with 9 bases matching TRBD2. Germline V gene data show CDR1 as SNHLY and CDR2 as FYNNEI. The CDR3 extends over 15 amino acids. The junction had 5 bases not matched to a gene; V was cut back by 5 bases and J by 2 bases. The CDR3 region is CASSLSGSTTDTQYF. DNA of the CDR3: TGTGCCAGCAGTCTTAGCGGGAGTACCACAGATACGCAGTATTTT.

This chain connects TRBV9 to TRBJ1-2; no clear D. CDR1 is SGDLS, CDR2 YYNGEE, per germline. V was cut by 7 bases and J by 3 bases, with 10 bases left in between. CDR3 size: 12 residues. This CDR3 is CASPRPDYGYTF. The DNA for the CDR3 is TGTGCCAGCCCTAGACCAGACTATGGCTACACCTTC.

This chain connects TRBV14 to TRBJ1-2, with a weak D call TRBD1 (5 bases). Germline CDR1 SGHDN, CDR2 FVKESK. The V end lost 4 bases, the J end lost 4 bases, and 13 bases lay between the germline ends. This CDR3 region has 14 residues. The CDR3 region is CASSLAGQSYGYTF. CDR3 coding DNA: TGTGCCAGCAGCCTCGCAGGGCAAAGCTATGGCTACACCTTC.

V and J are TRBV3-1 (or the pseudogene TRBV3-2) and TRBJ2-7, with TRBD2 matching 11 bases. The germline V gene encodes CDR1 LGHDT and CDR2 YNNKEL (reference sequence). With 4 bases clipped from V and 6 bases from J, the junction kept 8 bases outside the gene matches. This CDR3 is 15 amino acids long. This chain's CDR3 is CASSRTTSGSLEQYF. The CDR3 bases are TGTGCCAGCAGCCGGACTACTAGCGGGAGCCTCGAGCAGTACTTC.